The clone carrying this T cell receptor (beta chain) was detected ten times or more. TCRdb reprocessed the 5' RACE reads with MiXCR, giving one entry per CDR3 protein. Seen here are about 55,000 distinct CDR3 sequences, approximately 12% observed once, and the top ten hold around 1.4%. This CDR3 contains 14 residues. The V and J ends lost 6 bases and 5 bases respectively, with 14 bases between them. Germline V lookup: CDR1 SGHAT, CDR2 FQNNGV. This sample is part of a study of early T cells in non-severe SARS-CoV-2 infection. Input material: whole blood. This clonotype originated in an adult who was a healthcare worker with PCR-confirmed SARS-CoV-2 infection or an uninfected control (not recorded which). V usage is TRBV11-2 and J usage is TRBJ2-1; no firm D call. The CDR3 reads CASRIPGPDNEQFF. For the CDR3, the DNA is TGTGCCAGCAGAATACCCGGGCCTGACAATGAGCAGTTCTTC.